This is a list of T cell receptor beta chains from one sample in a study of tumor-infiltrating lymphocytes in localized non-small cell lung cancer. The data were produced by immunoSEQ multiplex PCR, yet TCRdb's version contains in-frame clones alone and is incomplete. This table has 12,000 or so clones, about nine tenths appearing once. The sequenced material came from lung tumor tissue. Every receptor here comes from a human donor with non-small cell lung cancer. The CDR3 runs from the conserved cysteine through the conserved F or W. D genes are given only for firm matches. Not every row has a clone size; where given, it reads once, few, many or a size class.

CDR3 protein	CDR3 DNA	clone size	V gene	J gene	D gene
CASSLVTGQPQHF	TGTGCCAGCAGCTTGGTAACGGGACAGCCCCAGCATTTT	NA	TRBV5-6	TRBJ1-5	NA
CASRVYNEQFF	TGTGCCAGCAGGGTATACAATGAGCAGTTCTTC	few	TRBV2	TRBJ2-1	NA
CASSGMGVGNTEAFF	TGTGCCAGCAGCGGAATGGGTGTGGGGAACACTGAAGCTTTCTTT	NA	TRBV13	TRBJ1-1	NA
CASSLYNTEAFF	TGTGCCAGCAGTCTATATAACACTGAAGCTTTCTTT	NA	TRBV7-9	TRBJ1-1	NA
CASSLLRGEKDTEAFF	TGTGCCAGCAGCTTGCTTAGGGGCGAGAAGGACACTGAAGCTTTCTTT	NA	TRBV5-6	TRBJ1-1	NA
CASSADRETDTQYF	TGTGCCAGCAGCGCTGACAGGGAGACAGATACGCAGTATTTT	NA	TRBV9	TRBJ2-3	TRBD1
CASSRTDENEKLFF	TGCGCCAGCAGCAGGACAGATGAGAATGAAAAACTGTTTTTT	few	TRBV5-1	TRBJ1-4	NA
CASSSPIQRGRHTEAFF	TGTGCCAGCAGTTCCCCGATACAGAGAGGGCGGCACACTGAAGCTTTCTTT	NA	TRBV27	TRBJ1-1	NA
CASSAPGGGSGYTF	TGTGCCAGCAGCGCCCCAGGGGGCGGGAGCGGCTACACCTTC	NA	TRBV9	TRBJ1-2	TRBD1
CASIHLVNGELFF	TGTGCCAGTATCCATCTGGTCAACGGGGAGCTGTTTTTT	once	TRBV19	TRBJ2-2	NA
CASSPGLAGAGVDTQYF	TGTGCCAGCAGCCCAGGACTAGCGGGAGCCGGGGTAGATACGCAGTATTTT	NA	TRBV28	TRBJ2-3	TRBD2
CASSEPGLAGGYTQYF	TGCGCCAGCAGCGAACCGGGACTAGCGGGAGGGTATACGCAGTATTTT	NA	TRBV5-1	TRBJ2-3	TRBD2
CASSLAFLATDTQYF	TGTGCCAGCAGCTTAGCGTTCCTAGCAACAGATACGCAGTATTTT	once	TRBV7-2	TRBJ2-3	NA
CASRRDRGSSYEQYF	TGTGCCAGCAGGCGAGACAGGGGGAGCTCCTACGAGCAGTACTTC	NA	TRBV13	TRBJ2-7	TRBD1